This is a list of T cell receptor beta chains from one sample in a study of CD4+ T cells in melanoma. Assay: immunoSEQ multiplex PCR; the TCRdb copy retains only in-frame clones and omits some. Here the sample spans about 9,600 clones, 78% being singletons. Material: cells from a culture (not recorded whether cultured in vitro). These receptors were taken from a human donor with melanoma. Each CDR3 is given with its conserved first and last residue.

V gene: TRBV13
J gene: TRBJ1-1
CDR3 protein: CASSPFSGTGGNTEAFF

V gene: TRBV9
J gene: TRBJ1-1
CDR3 protein: CASSALTGRAEAFF

V gene: TRBV3-1/TRBV3-2
J gene: TRBJ2-5
CDR3 protein: CASSQEAGQETQYF

V gene: TRBV28
J gene: TRBJ2-7
CDR3 protein: CASSFVEYEQYF

V gene: TRBV6-5
J gene: TRBJ2-7
CDR3 protein: CASRAGTGVYYEQYF

V gene: TRBV2
J gene: TRBJ2-5
CDR3 protein: CASSLLSGGQETQYF

V gene: TRBV5-6
J gene: TRBJ1-1
CDR3 protein: CASSLAGGVTEAFF

V gene: TRBV19
J gene: TRBJ1-5
CDR3 protein: CASGGQYNQPQHF

V gene: TRBV27
J gene: TRBJ1-2
CDR3 protein: CASSGQGARGYTF

V gene: TRBV20-1
J gene: TRBJ2-3
CDR3 protein: CSARAGSTQYF

V gene: TRBV24-1
J gene: TRBJ1-2
CDR3 protein: CATSDGYGYTF

V gene: TRBV9
J gene: TRBJ2-7
CDR3 protein: CASSERGLDAYEQYF

V gene: TRBV19
J gene: TRBJ2-3
CDR3 protein: CASSPLAASTDTQYF

V gene: TRBV30
J gene: TRBJ1-6
CDR3 protein: CAWSPDNGNSPLHF

V gene: TRBV7-6
J gene: TRBJ2-7
CDR3 protein: CASSFGEQYF

V gene: TRBV14
J gene: TRBJ1-2
CDR3 protein: CASSHGPSYGYTF

V gene: TRBV9
J gene: TRBJ2-2
CDR3 protein: CASSGGKGANTGELFF

V gene: TRBV2
J gene: TRBJ2-3
CDR3 protein: CASSFHLRDTQYF

V gene: TRBV2
J gene: TRBJ2-7
CDR3 protein: CASSVGYEQYF

V gene: TRBV30
J gene: TRBJ1-1
CDR3 protein: CAWSHPGASNTEAFF

V gene: TRBV5-1
J gene: TRBJ2-5
CDR3 protein: CASSRSTGGETQYF

V gene: TRBV29-1
J gene: TRBJ1-2
CDR3 protein: CSVSPGSNYGYTF

V gene: TRBV2
J gene: TRBJ1-2
CDR3 protein: CASIDWVYGYTF

V gene: TRBV7-2
J gene: TRBJ1-1
CDR3 protein: CASSLNRGLTEAFF